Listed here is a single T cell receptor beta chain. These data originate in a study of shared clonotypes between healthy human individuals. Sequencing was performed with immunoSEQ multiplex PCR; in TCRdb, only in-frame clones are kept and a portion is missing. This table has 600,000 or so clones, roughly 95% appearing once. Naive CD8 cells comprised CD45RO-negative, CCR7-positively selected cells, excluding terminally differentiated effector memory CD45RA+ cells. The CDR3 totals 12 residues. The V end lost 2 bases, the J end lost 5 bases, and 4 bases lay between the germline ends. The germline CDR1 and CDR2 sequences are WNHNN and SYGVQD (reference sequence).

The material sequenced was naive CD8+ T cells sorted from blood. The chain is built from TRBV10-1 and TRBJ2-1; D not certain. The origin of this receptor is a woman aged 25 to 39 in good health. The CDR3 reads CASSESDNEQFF. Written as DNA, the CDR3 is TGCGCCAGCAGTGAGAGCGACAATGAGCAGTTCTTC.